This TCR beta chain stems from a study of PD-1 blockade in mismatch repair-deficient tumors. Overall study: Enrolled 2013-2016, patients had progressing, pretreated mismatch repair-deficient cancers of more than ten types.

PCR or immunohistochemistry showed mismatch repair deficiency in every enrolled patient. A few pembrolizumab responders had their TCRs sequenced. Assay: immunoSEQ multiplex PCR; the TCRdb copy retains only in-frame clones and omits some. Of some 120,000 clones in the sample, roughly nine tenths were seen once. Of note for this clone: Its target is not known.

Study-level findings and limits: Rapid post-treatment expansion, then contraction, generally preceding radiologic response, marked tumor-resident clones.

Germline V gene sequence: CDR1 WSHSY, CDR2 SAAADI. The CDR3 is 16 amino acids. Losses at the gene ends were 0 bases for V and 5 bases for J; bases not matched to a gene: 6. V gene TRBV10-2 combines with J gene TRBJ1-5; 8 nucleotides agree with TRBD1. The source was peripheral blood, collected 44 weeks after starting pembrolizumab. This receptor was obtained from an adult with mismatch repair-deficient cancer. The CDR3 loop reads CASSESGDRYDQPQHF. The CDR3 DNA reads as TGCGCCAGCAGTGAGTCGGGGGACAGGTACGATCAGCCCCAGCATTTT.